A single sample is the source of the 8 T cell receptor beta chains below, sequenced in a study of blood T cell repertoires in COVID-19. The data were produced by immunoSEQ multiplex PCR, yet TCRdb's version contains in-frame clones alone and is incomplete. Here the sample spans some 190,000 clones, approximately 85% being singletons. Sample: PBMCs or T cells enriched from blood (not recorded which). These receptors originate from a man aged 40-49 years with acute COVID-19.

The J gene is TRBJ1-5, the V gene TRBV2; maybe TRBD1 (6 bases). The V gene lost 7 bases and the J gene lost 1 base, with 8 bases spanning the gap. Germline loops: CDR1 SNHLY, CDR2 FYNNEI. The CDR3 covers 13 residues. For the CDR3, the DNA is TGTGCCAGCATTCAGGGGAGCAATCAGCCCCAGCATTTT. This encodes CASIQGSNQPQHF.

The chain carries TRBV6-5 and TRBJ2-7, with D possibly TRBD2 on 5 matching bases. Germline CDR1 MNHEY, CDR2 SVGAGI. This CDR3 is 13 amino acids long. V lost 8 bases, J lost 0 bases, and 11 bases lay in between. In DNA form, the CDR3 reads TGTGCCAGCTTGGACTCGAACTCCTACGAGCAGTACTTC. Its translation: CASLDSNSYEQYF.

This clone was detected once. The chain joins TRBV7-3 to TRBJ2-1; a possible D gene is TRBD2 (7 bases). Germline V gene lookup returns CDR1 SGHTA and CDR2 FQGTGA. Trimming took 6 bases from V and 6 from J, leaving 24 bases between them. The CDR3 has 17 residues. The CDR3 DNA sequence: TGTGCCAGCAGGTCACACTTACCCAGGCGGGGGCCCAATGAGCAGTTCTTC. This gives the protein CASRSHLPRRGPNEQFF. Full variable domain (remainder filled in from reference TRBV7-3 and TRBJ2-1): GAGVSQTPSNKVTEKGKYVELRCDPISGHTALYWYRQSLGQGPEFLIYFQGTGAADDSGLPNDRFFAVRPEGSVSTLKIQRTERGDSAVYLCASRSHLPRRGPNEQFFGPGTRLTVL.

V and J are TRBV19 and TRBJ2-1; no clear D gene. V lost 5 bases, J lost 15 bases, and 14 bases lay in between. The CDR3 sequence is 11 residues long. The germline V gene has CDR1 LNHDA and CDR2 SQIVND (reference sequence). CDR3 in DNA: TGTGCCAGTAGTCTCGGTCCGGTTTCGTTCTTC. Its protein is CASSLGPVSFF.

The genes are TRBV27 and TRBJ1-4; D remains ambiguous. Germline values: CDR1 MNHEY, CDR2 SMNVEV (reference sequence). The ends were cut back, 7 bases at V and 3 bases at J, with 9 bases in the middle. This CDR3 is built from 13 residues. This chain's CDR3 is CASKRAANEKLFF. For the CDR3, the DNA is TGTGCCAGCAAGAGGGCTGCTAATGAAAAACTGTTTTTT.

The chain joins TRBV14 to TRBJ2-2; possible D gene TRBD2, 5 bases. The CDR3 covers 16 residues. Deletions cut 0 bases from V and 6 bases from J, with 14 bases between. CDR1 and CDR2 from the germline V gene are SGHDN and FVKESK. The CDR3: CASSQDAYLAAGELFF. In DNA form, the CDR3 reads TGTGCCAGCAGCCAAGACGCCTACCTAGCAGCCGGGGAGCTGTTTTTT.

The rearrangement links TRBV7-2 to TRBJ1-1, with a possible D match to TRBD1 (6 bases). Trimming left V 5 bases short and J 1 base short, with 11 bases between. The CDR3 is made up of 14 amino acids. Germline V lookup: CDR1 SGHTA, CDR2 FQGNSA. CDR3 amino acids: CASSPDRRNTEAFF. CDR3 DNA sequence: TGTGCCAGCAGCCCGGACAGACGGAACACTGAAGCTTTCTTT.

The chain combines TRBV14 with TRBJ2-2; 9 positions match TRBD1. The CDR3 length is 16 residues. Germline V gene sequence: CDR1 SGHDN, CDR2 FVKESK. The ends lost 5 bases at V and 5 bases at J; junction bases unmatched: 9. The CDR3 DNA reads as TGTGCCAGCAGCAGGGGACAGGGTAAATTGACCGGGGAGCTGTTTTTT. The encoded protein is CASSRGQGKLTGELFF.